Shown below are 9 T cell receptor beta chains from a single sample sequenced in a study of shared clonotypes between healthy human individuals. CD45RO negativity and positive selection for CCR7 defined naive CD8 cells, a population that excluded terminally differentiated effector memory CD45RA+ cells. This table comes from immunoSEQ multiplex PCR, and its TCRdb copy is limited to in-frame clones, with some not included. The sample shows approximately 2,000,000 clones, around 93% of them seen only once. The sample consisted of naive CD8+ T cells from PBMCs. The receptors here all came from a man between 18 and 29 years old in good health. Some clones in this sample may be carry-over from other donors' samples.

This rearrangement joins TRBV5-6 to TRBJ2-2; 11 bases fit TRBD1. V trimming: 4 bases; J trimming: 4 bases; junction bases outside the gene matches: 6. This CDR3 region has 16 residues. The V gene's germline CDR1 is SGHDT and CDR2 YYEEEE. CDR3 DNA sequence: TGTGCCAGCAGCCAGGACAGGGGGCGGATCACCGGGGAGCTGTTTTTT. As protein: CASSQDRGRITGELFF.

This clone has just a few counts. The chain has TRBV7-9 and TRBJ1-1; 7 bases are a match to TRBD1. The CDR3 totals 14 residues. Germline assignment: CDR1 SEHNR and CDR2 FQNEAQ (reference sequence). The ends lost 6 bases at V and 1 base at J; junction bases unmatched: 5. This CDR3 reads CASREGATNTEAFF. CDR3 sequence (DNA): TGTGCCAGCAGAGAGGGGGCGACGAACACTGAAGCTTTCTTT.

This chain links TRBV13 with TRBJ2-1; 14 positions agree with TRBD2. The V gene end was trimmed by 8 bases and the J gene end by 10 bases; junction bases not matched to a gene: 16. The CDR3 has 17 residues. The germline V gene encodes CDR1 PRHDT and CDR2 FYEKMQ (reference sequence). The CDR3 coding sequence is TGTGCCAGCCTGACTAGCGGGAGGGCCTTAAGCCGCGGCGAGCAGTTCTTC. Residues: CASLTSGRALSRGEQFF.

The J gene is TRBJ2-7, the V gene TRBV28; D is unclear. The CDR3 runs 13 residues. Germline V gives CDR1 MDHEN, CDR2 SYDVKM. Trimming took off 5 bases at V and 3 bases at J, with 11 bases between the two ends. The CDR3 spells CASSPPARYEQYF. CDR3 in DNA: TGTGCCAGCAGTCCCCCGGCCCGCTACGAGCAGTACTTC.

Written as DNA, the CDR3 is TGTGCCAGCAGCCAAGATCAAACTCGGACAGGGCTTAATGAAAAACTGTTTTTT. Its protein is CASSQDQTRTGLNEKLFF. J is TRBJ1-4 and V is TRBV4-2; 8 bases align to TRBD1. Unmatched junction bases numbered 10, after V lost 0 bases and J lost 4 bases. The CDR3 runs to 18 residues. CDR1 and CDR2 from the germline V gene are LGHNA and YNFKEQ.

The chain couples TRBV5-1 to TRBJ2-7; the match to TRBD2 covers 9 bases. Germline V gene sequence: CDR1 SGHRS, CDR2 YFSETQ. The CDR3 loop spans 18 amino acids. Trimming at V came to 0 bases and at J to 1 base, leaving 11 bases not matched to a gene. CDR3 region: CASSLDLAGAIGSYEQYF. The DNA of the CDR3 is TGCGCCAGCAGCTTGGATTTAGCGGGAGCAATTGGGTCCTACGAGCAGTACTTC.

A note on this clone: One end of the junction fails to match germline, which may point to a read error. This sequence joins TRBV7-8 and TRBJ2-3; TRBD2 agrees at 11 bases. The CDR3 runs to 15 residues. The germline V gene has CDR1 SGHVS and CDR2 FQNEAQ. The CDR3 nucleotides are TGTGCCAGCAGGTTAGCGGGAGGGCCGGCAGATACGCAGTATTTT. Its translation: CASRLAGGPADTQYF.

The V call is TRBV27, the J call TRBJ2-7; D is undetermined. This CDR3 is 14 amino acids long. Trimming removed 2 bases at V and 0 bases at J, with 8 bases between. Germline loops: CDR1 MNHEY, CDR2 SMNVEV (reference sequence). The CDR3 region has the DNA TGTGCCAGCAGTTTAGGCAGGACCTCCTACGAGCAGTACTTC. This sequence encodes CASSLGRTSYEQYF.

The gene calls are TRBV29-1 and TRBJ2-5; D unresolved. The DNA end lines up better with TRBJ2-7; the J call may be wrong. The CDR3 spans 12 residues. The germline V gene encodes CDR1 SQVTM and CDR2 ANQGSEA. The CDR3 region is CSGLGQSYEQYF. The CDR3 DNA reads TGCAGCGGCCTCGGTCAGTCCTACGAGCAGTACTTC.